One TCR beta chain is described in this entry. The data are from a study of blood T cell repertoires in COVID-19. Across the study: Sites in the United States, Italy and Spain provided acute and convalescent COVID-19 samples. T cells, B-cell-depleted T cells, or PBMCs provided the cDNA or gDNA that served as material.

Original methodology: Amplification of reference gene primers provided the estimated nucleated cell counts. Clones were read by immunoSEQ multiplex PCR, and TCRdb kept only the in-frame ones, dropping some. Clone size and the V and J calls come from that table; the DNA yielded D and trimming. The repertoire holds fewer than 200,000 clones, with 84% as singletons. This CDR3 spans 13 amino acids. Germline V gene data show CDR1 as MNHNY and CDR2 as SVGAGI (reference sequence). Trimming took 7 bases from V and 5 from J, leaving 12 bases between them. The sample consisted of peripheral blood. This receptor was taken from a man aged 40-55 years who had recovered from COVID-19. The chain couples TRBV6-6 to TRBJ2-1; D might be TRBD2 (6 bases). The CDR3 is CASIRGENNEQFF. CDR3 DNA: TGTGCCAGCATTCGCGGGGAGAACAATGAGCAGTTCTTC.